These T cell receptor beta chains were read from a single sample in a study of cytomegalovirus exposure and HLA in healthy donors. Produced via immunoSEQ multiplex PCR; TCRdb's table is partial and in-frame only. The sample holds about 170,000 clones, about 65% seen once. The sequencing input was PBMCs. The receptors stem from a girl aged 10 to 17 in good health and CMV-seronegative. Both conserved end residues are part of each CDR3. Each record gives: clone size, J gene, V gene, D gene, CDR3 protein, CDR3 DNA. The D gene is left open where the match is weak. Some rows mark clone size as missing; the rest say once, few, many or name a class of expanded clone.

>.|TRBJ2-3|TRBV4-1|.
CASSLAPEDTQYF
TGCGCCAGCAGCCTCGCCCCGGAGGATACGCAGTATTTT
>few|TRBJ2-5|TRBV5-6|.
CASSLRVETQYF
TGTGCCAGCAGCTTGCGGGTTGAGACCCAGTACTTC
>once|TRBJ1-6|TRBV18|TRBD1
CASSPREDRANSPLHF
TGTGCCAGCTCACCACGCGAGGACAGGGCAAATTCACCCCTCCACTTT
>.|TRBJ1-5|TRBV27|.
CASSTWGGSGHQPQHF
TGTGCCAGCAGCACTTGGGGGGGGTCGGGGCATCAGCCCCAGCATTTT
>.|TRBJ1-1|TRBV5-8|.
CASSLESGNTEAFF
TGTGCCAGCAGCTTGGAGTCAGGGAACACTGAAGCTTTCTTT
>.|TRBJ1-2|TRBV29-1|.
CSAWGGVGGYTF
TGCAGCGCTTGGGGGGGGGTAGGTGGCTACACCTTC
>few|TRBJ1-5|TRBV19|TRBD1
CASSIDETGYNQPQHF
TGTGCCAGTAGTATAGACGAGACAGGGTACAATCAGCCCCAGCATTTT
>.|TRBJ2-5|TRBV5-1|.
CASSHPGGRQETQYF
TGCGCCAGCAGCCATCCCGGGGGGCGCCAAGAGACCCAGTACTTC
>.|TRBJ1-5|TRBV15|.
CATSRGNREGQPQHF
TGTGCCACCAGCAGAGGTAACAGGGAAGGTCAGCCCCAGCATTTT
>.|TRBJ2-1|TRBV16|.
CASSQSPGKGNEQFF
TGTGCCAGCAGCCAATCCCCGGGAAAGGGCAATGAGCAGTTCTTC
>.|TRBJ2-7|TRBV18|.
CASSPAVHSYEQYF
TGTGCCAGCTCACCGGCAGTACATTCCTACGAGCAGTACTTC
>.|TRBJ2-7|TRBV15|TRBD2
CATSRGSSGGVYEQYF
TGTGCCACCAGCAGGGGCTCTAGCGGGGGAGTTTACGAGCAGTACTTC
>.|TRBJ2-1|TRBV19|.
CASSRGQGNDNEQFF
TGTGCCAGTAGTAGGGGGCAGGGGAACGACAATGAGCAGTTCTTC
>.|TRBJ2-1|TRBV7-2|TRBD1
CASSLRGTGRTNEQFF
TGTGCCAGCAGCTTAAGGGGGACAGGCCGTACAAATGAGCAGTTCTTC
>once|TRBJ1-2|TRBV5-1|.
CASSLGTVSYGYTF
TGCGCCAGCAGCTTGGGGACAGTCTCTTATGGCTACACCTTC
>once|TRBJ2-5|TRBV6-5|.
CASSHNAGVETQYF
TGTGCCAGCAGTCACAATGCAGGGGTTGAGACCCAGTACTTC
>.|TRBJ2-1|TRBV7-9|.
CASTRVINEQFF
TGTGCCAGCACCAGGGTAATCAATGAGCAGTTCTTC
>.|TRBJ2-1|TRBV30|TRBD2
CAWGLVSDEQFF
TGTGCCTGGGGACTAGTCTCCGATGAGCAGTTCTTC
>.|TRBJ1-1|TRBV21-1|.
CASSYGEGDRGAFF
TGTGCCAGCAGCTACGGGGAAGGGGACAGGGGAGCTTTCTTT
>few|TRBJ1-2|TRBV29-1|TRBD1
CSVEGLGTARDGYTF
TGCAGCGTTGAAGGCCTGGGGACAGCAAGGGATGGCTACACCTTC
>.|TRBJ2-3|TRBV5-1|.
CASSGGLTTDTQYF
TGCGCCAGCAGTGGAGGACTAACCACAGATACGCAGTATTTT
>few|TRBJ2-1|TRBV9|.
CASSRRGDSIHEQFF
TGTGCCAGCAGCCGTAGGGGGGACAGTATCCATGAGCAGTTCTTC
>.|TRBJ2-7|TRBV4-1|.
CASSQGEGPGYEQYF
TGCGCCAGCAGCCAAGGAGAGGGCCCCGGCTACGAGCAGTACTTC
>.|TRBJ2-3|TRBV6-5|.
CASSYVRGGTDTQYF
TGTGCCAGCAGTTACGTCCGGGGAGGAACAGATACGCAGTATTTT
>.|TRBJ1-1|TRBV25-1|.
CASSDSDTEAFF
TGTGCCAGCAGTGACAGCGACACTGAAGCTTTCTTT
>.|TRBJ1-2|TRBV28|.
CASTTVGERPGYGYTF
TGTGCCAGCACCACCGTGGGAGAAAGGCCGGGCTATGGCTACACCTTC
>.|TRBJ2-1|TRBV13|TRBD1
CASSSYWDRDAYNEQFF
TGTGCCAGCAGCTCCTACTGGGACAGGGACGCCTACAATGAGCAGTTCTTC
>.|TRBJ2-7|TRBV13|.
CASSSSTATYEQYF
TGTGCCAGCAGCTCTTCGACAGCGACCTACGAGCAGTACTTC
>.|TRBJ1-2|TRBV7-9|.
CASSRLQSSSNYGYTF
TGTGCCAGCAGCCGTCTCCAGTCGTCCTCTAACTATGGCTACACCTTC
>once|TRBJ1-4|TRBV6-4|.
CASRRAWAPNEKLFF
TGTGCCAGCAGGAGGGCGTGGGCCCCTAATGAAAAACTGTTTTTT
>once|TRBJ2-7|TRBV7-6|.
CASSPETGSYEQYF
TGTGCCAGCAGCCCAGAGACAGGCTCCTACGAGCAGTACTTC
>.|TRBJ1-5|TRBV27|TRBD1
CASRTGRHQPQHF
TGTGCCAGCAGGACAGGGCGGCATCAGCCCCAGCATTTT
>few|TRBJ1-6|TRBV2|.
CAAWDNSYNSPLHF
TGTGCCGCCTGGGACAACTCCTATAATTCACCCCTCCACTTT
>once|TRBJ2-5|TRBV9|TRBD1
CASSLELGQKETQYF
TGTGCCAGCAGCTTAGAACTGGGACAGAAAGAGACCCAGTACTTC
>.|TRBJ1-3|TRBV6-5|.
CASSSIPLSGNTIYF
TGTGCCAGCAGCTCCATCCCCCTATCAGGAAACACCATATATTTT
>.|TRBJ1-1|TRBV6-5|.
CASSYSTGLNTEAFF
TGTGCCAGCAGTTACTCCACAGGACTAAACACTGAAGCTTTCTTT
>once|TRBJ1-2|TRBV10-3|TRBD1
CATRTGGDYGYTF
TGTGCCACCCGGACAGGGGGTGACTATGGCTACACCTTC